Reported below is one T cell receptor beta chain. The antigen is unknown. CD4+CD25+CD127- Tregs, CD4+CD25- non-Tregs, CD4 and CD8 cells were sorted. Germline lookup yields CDR1 MGHRA and CDR2 YSYEKL. This CDR3 has 18 residues. Germline trimming cut 2 bases from V and 0 bases from J; bases unmatched to any gene: 9. The data originate from a study of Tregs in tolerant kidney transplant recipients. Study-wide results and caveats: Expanding Tregs on activated donor B cells appeared to best identify donor-specific TCRbeta clones.

Data came from immunoSEQ multiplex PCR; TCRdb stores just in-frame clones and leaves some out. The sample consists of some 250,000 clones, 84% of them appearing once. Sequencing was done on a sample of CD4+ T cells from blood. V usage is TRBV4-1 and J usage is TRBJ2-3; 9 positions agree with TRBD1. This sequence was found in a human donor in good health. In nucleotides, the CDR3 is TGCGCCAGCAGCCAACCCGGGACAGGGCGCCCTAGCACAGATACGCAGTATTTT. This translates into CASSQPGTGRPSTDTQYF.